These 32 T cell receptor beta chains originate from one sample sequenced in a study of post-analysis software for immune sequencing data. Study-wide findings and caveats: About five TRBV segments were more frequent in patients than controls; TRBV5-6, TRBV5-1 and TRBV20-1 belonged to this group.

Presence of unique molecular identifiers characterized the TCR beta cDNA libraries. TCRdb re-called the PCR reads with MiXCR, one entry per CDR3 protein. Counted here are about 770,000 distinct CDR3 sequences, just over 45% occurring once; the ten biggest clones make up just under 5%. Their antigen targets remain unknown. The specimen was blood. These receptors all come from a girl under 18 with multiple sclerosis.

The chain links TRBV20-1 to TRBJ2-7, with D possibly being TRBD1 or TRBD2 (5 bases each). CDR3 length equals 13 residues. Trimming stripped 5 bases from V and 2 bases from J, with 13 bases between. Germline lookup yields CDR1 DFQATT and CDR2 SNEGSKA (reference sequence). CDR3 in amino acids: CSASRDLTYEQYF. CDR3 nucleotides: TGCAGTGCTTCACGGGACCTTACCTACGAGCAGTACTTC.

The chain recombines TRBV28 with TRBJ2-7; 7 nucleotides match TRBD2. The CDR3 contains 11 residues. In germline, CDR1 is MDHEN, CDR2 SYDVKM. Trimming removed 7 bases from V and 10 bases from J; junction bases left unmatched: 7. The CDR3 spells CASTRGGVQYF. The CDR3 DNA is TGTGCCAGCACCCGGGGAGGGGTCCAGTACTTC.

As to this clonotype: Its ends do not fully match the called genes, so a read error is possible. This rearrangement joins TRBV7-7 to TRBJ1-2; D unclear. Germline V gives CDR1 SSHAT, CDR2 FNYEAQ (reference sequence). The CDR3 loop spans 15 amino acids. CDR3 DNA: TGTGCTAGCAGCTTCAACCCCTGCGGTGCGGTCGGCTACACCTTC. Translating gives CASSFNPCGAVGYTF. Full variable domain (missing parts from reference TRBV7-7 and TRBJ1-2): GAGVSQSPRYKVTKRGQDVTLRCDPISSHATLYWYQQALGQGPEFLTYFNYEAQPDKSGLPSDRFSAERPEGSISTLTIQRTEQRDSAMYRCASSFNPCGAVGYTFGSGTRLTVV.

The gene calls are TRBV20-1 and TRBJ2-4; perhaps TRBD2 as D (6 bases). The V gene lost 5 bases and the J gene lost 1 base, with 12 bases spanning the gap. From germline, CDR1 is DFQATT and CDR2 SNEGSKA (reference sequence). The CDR3 sequence is 14 residues long. CDR3 sequence reads: CSADHGGAKNIQYF. Here the CDR3 DNA reads TGCAGTGCTGACCATGGGGGGGCCAAAAACATTCAGTACTTC.

The V and J genes are TRBV5-6 and TRBJ2-4; unclear D gene. The CDR3 is 13 residues long. V lost 2 bases, J lost 6 bases, and 9 bases lay in between. Germline V gene data show CDR1 as SGHDT and CDR2 as YYEEEE. The CDR3 DNA follows: TGTGCCAGCAGCTTTTCCGCTAGAAACATTCAGTACTTC. Translating it yields CASSFSARNIQYF.

This rearrangement joins TRBV15 to TRBJ2-7; D may correspond to TRBD1 or TRBD2 (5 bases each). Deletions cut 3 bases from V and 5 bases from J, with 11 bases between. The CDR3 is 13 residues long. Germline V lookup: CDR1 LNHNV, CDR2 YYDKDF (reference sequence). Here the CDR3 DNA reads TGTGCCACCAGCAGGACAAGGGACGACGAGCAGTACTTC. Translation gives CATSRTRDDEQYF. The whole variable domain, remainder taken from reference TRBV15 and TRBJ2-7, is DAMVIQNPRYQVTQFGKPVTLSCSQTLNHNVMYWYQQKSSQAPKLLFHYYDKDFNNEADTPDNFQSRRPNTSFCFLDIRSPGLGDTAMYLCATSRTRDDEQYFGPGTRLTVT.

In its sample, this clonotype was seen a few times. The CDR3 region has the DNA TGTGCCTCTACGACAGGGCTGAGCGAGCAGTACTTC. As protein: CASTTGLSEQYF. This sequence joins TRBV30 and TRBJ2-5; 7 bases map to TRBD1. The end of the DNA aligns better with TRBJ2-7, so the J call may be wrong. Germline V gives CDR1 GTSNPN, CDR2 SVGIG (reference sequence). This CDR3 comprises 12 residues.

The genes are TRBV2 and TRBJ2-4; no firm D call. V gave up 3 bases and J gave up 13 bases, with 16 bases separating them. Germline CDR1 and CDR2: SNHLY and FYNNEI. The CDR3 sequence is 13 residues long. The CDR3 DNA is TGTGCCAGCAGTGATATGCAGGTTGTTAGCCAGTACTTC. Translating gives CASSDMQVVSQYF.

The V and J genes are TRBV7-8 and TRBJ2-5; possibly TRBD1 for D (5 bases). This CDR3 spans 15 amino acids. V lost 5 bases and J lost 3, with 16 bases in between. The germline gives CDR1 SGHVS, CDR2 FQNEAQ. CDR3 in amino acids: CASSPRRVREETQYF. In nucleotides, the CDR3 is TGTGCCAGCAGCCCCCGTAGGGTCAGGGAAGAGACCCAGTACTTC.

The V gene is TRBV10-3, the J gene TRBJ2-5; TRBD2 matches 9 bases. In germline, CDR1 is ENHRY, CDR2 SYGVKD. The V segment lost 4 bases and the J segment 5 bases; nucleotides outside the gene matches: 2. The CDR3 runs 13 residues. CDR3 residues: CAISVAGAETQYF. CDR3 nucleotides: TGTGCCATCAGTGTAGCGGGAGCGGAGACCCAGTACTTC.

The V call is TRBV7-2, the J call TRBJ2-1; perhaps TRBD2 as D (6 bases). CDR3 length equals 15 residues. Germline values: CDR1 SGHTA, CDR2 FQGNSA. The V and J ends lost 3 bases and 9 bases respectively, with 18 bases between them. The CDR3 loop reads CASSLTPLGGTEQFF. In DNA, the CDR3 is TGTGCCAGCAGCTTGACACCACTCGGGGGAACTGAGCAGTTCTTC.

The DNA of the CDR3 is TGTGCCAGCAGCTCGAGACCGTTAGTAGCGGGAAAAAATGAGCAGTTCTTC. Protein product: CASSSRPLVAGKNEQFF. The chain has TRBV11-3 and TRBJ2-1, with 8 bases matching TRBD2. Losses at the gene ends were 4 bases for V and 7 bases for J; bases not matched to a gene: 15. The CDR3 runs to 17 residues. Germline values: CDR1 SGHNT, CDR2 YENEEA.

V is TRBV15 and J is TRBJ1-5; perhaps TRBD1 as D (5 bases). This CDR3 has 15 residues. V lost 0 bases, J lost 4 bases, and 10 bases lay in between. Germline V gene lookup returns CDR1 LNHNV and CDR2 YYDKDF (reference sequence). CDR3 protein: CATSRDREMNQPQHF. As DNA, the CDR3 is TGTGCCACCAGCAGAGACAGGGAAATGAATCAGCCCCAGCATTTT.

This clonotype was counted between two and nine times. The chain links TRBV7-2 to TRBJ1-2, with 7 bases fitting TRBD1. This CDR3 is 14 amino acids long. The J segment lost 4 bases and the V segment lost 5 bases, leaving 7 bases of the junction unmatched. Per the germline V gene, CDR1 is SGHTA and CDR2 is FQGNSA. The CDR3 sequence is CASSQGGTPYGYTF. The DNA for the CDR3 is TGTGCCAGCAGCCAGGGGGGGACACCCTATGGCTACACCTTC.

The chain combines TRBV5-6 with TRBJ2-3; D is ambiguous. V was pared by 1 base and J by 0 bases, with 9 bases between. The germline V gene encodes CDR1 SGHDT and CDR2 YYEEEE. The CDR3 spans 15 residues. CDR3 bases: TGTGCCAGCAGCTTGATTGGAATAAGCACAGATACGCAGTATTTT. This encodes CASSLIGISTDTQYF.

This clonotype was counted only a few times. The chain is built from TRBV29-1 and TRBJ2-3, with a tentative D call TRBD2 (5 bases). The CDR3 loop spans 13 amino acids. V lost 5 bases, J lost 4 bases, and 13 bases lay in between. The V gene's germline CDR1 is SQVTM and CDR2 ANQGSEA. The CDR3 here is CSVLLAGADTQYF. CDR3 coding DNA: TGCAGCGTTCTCCTCGCGGGCGCAGATACGCAGTATTTT.

This chain joins TRBV4-2 and TRBJ2-1; 13 bases align to TRBD2. The CDR3 runs to 15 residues. Germline assignment: CDR1 LGHNA and CDR2 YNFKEQ. With 2 bases clipped from V and 7 bases from J, the junction kept 2 bases outside the gene matches. The CDR3 DNA reads as TGTGCCAGCAGCCAACAGACTAGCGGGGGGAATGAGCAGTTCTTC. The encoded protein is CASSQQTSGGNEQFF.

The gene calls are TRBV6-2 or TRBV6-3 and TRBJ2-1; a weak D match, TRBD1 (6 bases). The CDR3 totals 15 residues. CDR1 MNHEY and CDR2 SVGEGT come from the germline V gene. V was shortened by 2 bases and J by 15 bases, with 23 bases between the two germline ends. The CDR3 coding sequence is TGTGCCAGCAGTTACGGGGACACGTCCCCCCCGGCCCTGTTCTTC. Protein product: CASSYGDTSPPALFF.

The chain carries TRBV12-3 or TRBV12-4 and TRBJ2-1, with TRBD1 identical over 9 bases. After removal of 5 bases from V and 6 bases from J, the junction contained 8 bases not matched to a gene. The CDR3 has 15 amino acids. The CDR3 DNA follows: TGTGCCAGCAGTCGGACAGGGGCCCCCTCCAATGAGCAGTTCTTC. It specifies CASSRTGAPSNEQFF.

The rearrangement links TRBV4-2 to TRBJ2-7; 7 nucleotides line up with TRBD2. The V gene's germline CDR1 is LGHNA and CDR2 YNFKEQ. This CDR3 has 17 amino acids. The junction had 11 bases not matched to a gene; V was cut back by 1 base and J by 2 bases. CDR3 region: CASSQGAGVIPPYEQYF. Here the CDR3 DNA reads TGTGCCAGCAGCCAAGGGGCGGGAGTGATTCCCCCCTACGAGCAGTACTTC.

The chain uses TRBV11-3 and TRBJ2-1; 14 bases align to TRBD2. Losses at the gene ends were 6 bases for V and 9 bases for J; bases not matched to a gene: 4. The germline CDR1 and CDR2 sequences are SGHNT and YENEEA. CDR3 length equals 14 residues. CDR3 sequence (DNA): TGTGCCAGCAGTAAAGGACTAGCGGGAGGTGAGCAGTTCTTC. Residues: CASSKGLAGGEQFF.

A single count supports this clonotype. The J gene is TRBJ1-1, the V gene TRBV5-1; unclear D gene. Trimming took off 0 bases at V and 6 bases at J, with 15 bases between the two ends. The CDR3 consists of 15 residues. In germline, CDR1 is SGHRS, CDR2 YFSETQ. The CDR3 sequence is CASSLVGSEYPEAFF. DNA of the CDR3: TGCGCCAGCAGCTTGGTGGGCAGTGAATACCCTGAAGCTTTCTTT.

As regards this clonotype: Germline is not matched at one junction end, which may reflect a read error. This chain connects TRBV28 to TRBJ2-5, with D perhaps TRBD1 (5 bases). This CDR3 spans 14 amino acids. Germline values: CDR1 MDHEN, CDR2 SYDVKM. The CDR3 loop is CAGSSPGFRETQYF. In nucleotides, the CDR3 is TGTGCCGGCAGTTCACCAGGGTTCAGGGAGACCCAGTACTTC.

The DNA for the CDR3 is TGTGCCATCAGTGAGTCCCCGGGACTAGTGGGAGTGGAGCAGTACTTC. Translating it yields CAISESPGLVGVEQYF. The chain employs TRBV10-3 and TRBJ2-7; 8 nucleotides agree with TRBD2. The CDR3 is made up of 16 amino acids. The germline gives CDR1 ENHRY, CDR2 SYGVKD. Trimming removed 0 bases from V and 7 bases from J; junction bases left unmatched: 11.

The gene calls are TRBV28 and TRBJ1-2; no firm D call. V was trimmed by 6 bases and J by 4 bases, leaving 12 bases between them. The length of the CDR3 is 13 residues. Germline lookup yields CDR1 MDHEN and CDR2 SYDVKM. CDR3 sequence (DNA): TGTGCCAGCAGCCGCCCCACGGTCTATGGCTACACCTTC. This gives the protein CASSRPTVYGYTF.

This clonotype was counted between two and nine times. V gene TRBV25-1 combines with J gene TRBJ1-6; no firm D call. V lost 8 bases and J lost 5, with 10 bases in between. Per the germline V gene, CDR1 is MGHDK and CDR2 is SYGVNS. The CDR3 has 13 amino acids. CDR3 bases: TGTGCCAGCCGGGCCTTAGATAATTCACCCCTCCACTTT. Residues: CASRALDNSPLHF.

This clonotype occurred a few times. The chain employs TRBV20-1 and TRBJ1-1; D remains ambiguous. CDR1 DFQATT and CDR2 SNEGSKA come from the germline V gene (reference sequence). The CDR3 is 17 amino acids. V was cut by 4 bases and J by 1 base, with 22 bases left in between. The CDR3 protein is CSANPHLAGAQNTEAFF. The CDR3, as DNA: TGCAGTGCTAACCCTCACCTGGCAGGAGCCCAGAACACTGAAGCTTTCTTT.

The rearrangement links TRBV20-1 to TRBJ1-2; D remains unclear. Per germline, CDR1 DFQATT and CDR2 SNEGSKA (reference sequence). Trimming removed 0 bases at V and 2 bases at J, with 7 bases between. The CDR3 has 13 amino acids. The CDR3 loop is CSARDRLNYGYTF. The CDR3 nucleotides read TGCAGTGCTAGAGACAGGCTGAACTATGGCTACACCTTC.

This rearrangement joins TRBV20-1 to TRBJ2-4; TRBD2 matches at 8 bases. The J call may not be correct, given that the DNA end is closer to TRBJ2-5. Per the germline V gene, CDR1 is DFQATT and CDR2 is SNEGSKA (reference sequence). The CDR3 totals 18 residues. The CDR3 nucleotides read TGCAGTGCTCCCAGAAATCCGAGTAGCGGGGCCCCCGCGGAGACCCAGTACTTC. Its translation is CSAPRNPSSGAPAETQYF.

This chain uses TRBV5-6 with TRBJ2-5; TRBD2 aligns across 9 bases. Looked up from germline, CDR1 is SGHDT and CDR2 is YYEEEE. The CDR3 length is 18 residues. Unmatched junction bases numbered 18, after V lost 2 bases and J lost 7 bases. The CDR3 is CASSFQNEREASHGTQYF. The CDR3 DNA is TGTGCCAGCAGCTTCCAAAATGAGCGGGAGGCTTCCCACGGGACCCAGTACTTC.

DNA of the CDR3: TGCAGCGTTGAAGATCGGGCTAGCGGGAGGGGCCCCTACAATGAGCAGTTCTTC. Encoded protein: CSVEDRASGRGPYNEQFF. The rearrangement joins TRBV29-1 to TRBJ2-1; 12 positions agree with TRBD2. CDR1 is SQVTM, CDR2 ANQGSEA, per germline. Trimming took 0 bases from V and 2 from J; bases not matched to a gene: 8. This CDR3 is built from 18 residues.

This clonotype was detected only a few times. The germline gene is not matched at one end of the junction; a read error may be the cause. The V and J genes are TRBV25-1 and TRBJ1-2; D gene uncertain. This CDR3 spans 15 amino acids. In germline, CDR1 is MGHDK, CDR2 SYGVNS. CDR3 in amino acids: CASTEPGVLLGGYTF. The CDR3 nucleotides are TGTGCCAGCACTGAACCCGGGGTCTTGTTGGGTGGCTACACCTTC.